This entry lists 25 T cell receptor beta chains sequenced from one sample in a study of T cells in tuberculosis. Assay used: immunoSEQ multiplex PCR; TCRdb lists only in-frame clones, some missing. The sample carries 40,000 to 50,000 clones, 95% recorded once. Sequencing was done on a sample of PBMCs. Receptor source: a donor between 5 and 29 years old with latent tuberculosis or without tuberculosis infection.

The CDR3 reads CASSQVKGSSYEQYF. The CDR3 DNA reads as TGCGCCAGCAGCCAAGTAAAAGGGAGCTCCTACGAGCAGTACTTC. The gene calls are TRBV4-1 and TRBJ2-7; possible D gene TRBD2, 5 bases. The V gene's germline CDR1 is MGHRA and CDR2 YSYEKL. V lost 1 base and J lost 0, with 10 bases in between. CDR3 length: 15 amino acids.

This chain joins TRBV2 and TRBJ1-5, with a weak D call TRBD1 (6 bases). V was cut by 8 bases and J by 7 bases, with 24 bases left in between. The CDR3 covers 16 residues. Germline lookup yields CDR1 SNHLY and CDR2 FYNNEI. Written as DNA, the CDR3 is TGTGCCAGCGGGTTGGGGACACAGGGCTTGGGGCAGCCCCAGCATTTT. It specifies CASGLGTQGLGQPQHF. The full variable domain, rest sourced from reference TRBV2 and TRBJ1-5, is EPEVTQTPSHQVTQMGQEVILRCVPISNHLYFYWYRQILGQKVEFLVSFYNNEISEKSEIFDDQFSVERPDGSNFTLKIRSTKLEDSAMYFCASGLGTQGLGQPQHFGDGTRLSIL.

This clone is a singleton in its sample. The chain links TRBV30 to TRBJ1-4, with 7 bases that match TRBD1. There are 15 residues in the CDR3. Germline trimming cut 5 bases from V and 4 bases from J; bases unmatched to any gene: 10. CDR1 GTSNPN and CDR2 SVGIG come from the germline V gene (reference sequence). CDR3 amino acids: CAWGGSDRINEKLFF. The CDR3 DNA follows: TGTGCCTGGGGCGGATCGGACAGGATTAATGAAAAACTGTTTTTT.

Concerning this clone itself: At the DNA level, this CDR3 is encoded by other sequences in the same sample as well. This chain connects TRBV6-5 to TRBJ1-5, with TRBD1 matching 7 bases. The CDR3 spans 12 residues. Looked up from germline, CDR1 is MNHEY and CDR2 is SVGAGI. V lost 6 bases to trimming and J lost 7 bases; unmatched junction nucleotides: 3. The CDR3 reads CASRTGSQPQHF. The CDR3 nucleotides read TGTGCCAGCAGGACAGGGAGCCAGCCCCAGCATTTT.

This rearrangement joins TRBV18 to TRBJ1-1; D is unresolved. The germline V gene encodes CDR1 KGHSH and CDR2 LQKENI. Trimming removed 5 bases from V and 0 bases from J, with 16 bases in between. The CDR3 has 16 amino acids. The CDR3 region has the DNA TGTGCCAGCTCATCGCAAACGTTAGACTTGAACACTGAAGCTTTCTTT. Its translation: CASSSQTLDLNTEAFF. The full variable domain, completed using reference TRBV18 and TRBJ1-1, is NAGVMQNPRHLVRRRGQEARLRCSPMKGHSHVYWYRQLPEEGLKFMVYLQKENIIDESGMPKERFSAEFPKEGPSILRIQQVVRGDSAAYFCASSSQTLDLNTEAFFGQGTRLTVV.

This chain's CDR3 is CASSQETGLADTQYF. The DNA for the CDR3 is TGTGCCAGCTCTCAAGAGACAGGATTGGCAGATACGCAGTATTTT. The V and J genes are TRBV18 and TRBJ2-3, with TRBD1 as a possible D gene (6 bases). The V end lost 6 bases, the J end lost 4 bases, and 17 bases lay between the germline ends. Germline assignment: CDR1 KGHSH and CDR2 LQKENI. CDR3 length: 15 residues. Filled out from reference TRBV18 and TRBJ2-3, the complete variable domain reads NAGVMQNPRHLVRRRGQEARLRCSPMKGHSHVYWYRQLPEEGLKFMVYLQKENIIDESGMPKERFSAEFPKEGPSILRIQQVVRGDSAAYFCASSQETGLADTQYFGPGTRLTVL.

The V gene is TRBV7-9, the J gene TRBJ1-6; TRBD1 matches 8 bases. Germline trimming cut 4 bases from V and 8 bases from J; bases unmatched to any gene: 4. The CDR3 is 14 amino acids. The germline gives CDR1 SEHNR, CDR2 FQNEAQ (reference sequence). The CDR3 sequence: CASSSEQGDSPLHF. The CDR3 DNA sequence: TGTGCCAGCAGCTCGGAACAGGGGGATTCACCCCTCCACTTT.

This clone was seen only a few times. This chain uses TRBV25-1 with TRBJ2-3, with a tentative D call TRBD2 (5 bases). V dropped 1 base and J dropped 4 bases, with 9 bases sitting between them. Germline CDR1 reads MGHDK; CDR2 reads SYGVNS. There are 14 residues in the CDR3. The DNA for the CDR3 is TGTGCCAGCAGTGAATCGTACGGGGCAGATACGCAGTATTTT. Translation gives CASSESYGADTQYF.

The genes are TRBV5-1 and TRBJ2-7, with 12 bases aligning to TRBD1. The germline V gene encodes CDR1 SGHRS and CDR2 YFSETQ. The CDR3 extends over 16 amino acids. Trimming took 3 bases from V and 6 from J; bases not matched to a gene: 10. This CDR3 reads CASSSRPGQGAVEQYF. CDR3 DNA: TGCGCCAGCAGCTCGAGACCGGGACAGGGGGCGGTCGAGCAGTACTTC.

The rearrangement links TRBV6-1 to TRBJ1-1; weak D call: TRBD1 (5 bases). The CDR3 totals 14 residues. The V end lost 1 base, the J end lost 4 bases, and 10 bases lay between the germline ends. Per the germline V gene, CDR1 is MNHNS and CDR2 is SASEGT. This chain's CDR3 is CASSEVGGSTEAFF. The DNA of the CDR3 is TGTGCCAGCAGTGAAGTGGGGGGTAGCACTGAAGCTTTCTTT.

This chain connects TRBV18 to TRBJ2-2; 7 positions match TRBD1. Germline trimming cut 4 bases from V and 3 bases from J; bases unmatched to any gene: 5. CDR1 and CDR2 (germline): KGHSH, LQKENI. The CDR3 length is 15 residues. CDR3 bases: TGTGCCAGCTCACGCGAGACAGGGTACACCGGGGAGCTGTTTTTT. Translation: CASSRETGYTGELFF.

This clone was recorded once. The genes are TRBV12-5 and TRBJ2-7; 7 bases agree with TRBD1. V lost 7 bases, J lost 2 bases, and 11 bases stayed unmatched. Germline V lookup: CDR1 LGHNT, CDR2 FRNRAP. The CDR3 consists of 15 residues. The CDR3 spells CASAQDRFPPYEQYF. As DNA, the CDR3 is TGTGCTAGTGCCCAGGACAGGTTCCCCCCCTACGAGCAGTACTTC. The full variable domain, rest sourced from reference TRBV12-5 and TRBJ2-7, is DARVTQTPRHKVTEMGQEVTMRCQPILGHNTVFWYRQTMMQGLELLAYFRNRAPLDDSGMPKDRFSAEMPDATLATLKIQPSEPRDSAVYFCASAQDRFPPYEQYFGPGTRLTVT.

This chain joins TRBV7-2 and TRBJ2-1, with 8 bases identical to TRBD1. J was trimmed by 2 bases and V by 0 bases; bases with no gene match: 0. The CDR3 has 15 residues. Per the germline V gene, CDR1 is SGHTA and CDR2 is FQGNSA. CDR3 amino acids: CASSLAGQAYNEQFF. CDR3 DNA sequence: TGTGCCAGCAGCTTAGCGGGACAGGCCTACAATGAGCAGTTCTTC.

This chain uses TRBV5-6 with TRBJ2-7; D may be TRBD2 (5 bases). The CDR3 spans 13 residues. Trimming cost V 5 bases and J 3 bases, with 12 bases left between them. Germline V gene sequence: CDR1 SGHDT, CDR2 YYEEEE. CDR3 coding DNA: TGTGCCAGCAGTTCGGGTCGGGGCTACGAGCAGTACTTC. Its protein is CASSSGRGYEQYF.

The rearrangement uses TRBV4-2 and TRBJ1-5; D gene ambiguous. V gave up 3 bases and J gave up 2 bases, with 5 bases separating them. The CDR3 runs to 13 residues. The germline CDR1 and CDR2 sequences are LGHNA and YNFKEQ. The CDR3 here is CASSQPGNQPQHF. For the CDR3, the DNA is TGTGCCAGCAGCCAGCCGGGCAATCAGCCCCAGCATTTT.

This chain uses TRBV25-1 with TRBJ2-7, with TRBD1 matching over 7 bases. V shed 5 bases and J 1 base; nucleotides not matched to a gene: 8. Germline V CDR1 and CDR2: MGHDK, SYGVNS. This CDR3 is built from 15 residues. This CDR3 reads CASSSRGDRSYEQYF. The CDR3 DNA reads as TGTGCCAGCAGTTCCCGAGGGGACAGATCCTACGAGCAGTACTTC.

The rearrangement joins TRBV7-9 to TRBJ2-3; 9 nucleotides agree with TRBD1. After removal of 5 bases from V and 0 bases from J, the junction contained 12 bases not matched to a gene. This CDR3 is built from 18 residues. Germline CDR1 and CDR2: SEHNR and FQNEAQ (reference sequence). The CDR3 region has the DNA TGTGCCAGCAGCGATTGGACAGGGGACTTCCCTAGCACAGATACGCAGTATTTT. Amino acid sequence: CASSDWTGDFPSTDTQYF.

The chain couples TRBV10-3 to TRBJ1-2; no firm D call. This CDR3 contains 17 residues. Germline loops: CDR1 ENHRY, CDR2 SYGVKD. V lost 0 bases and J 0 bases, leaving 14 bases between the germline ends. Here the CDR3 reads CAISESIVTDPNYGYTF. CDR3 nucleotides: TGTGCCATCAGTGAGTCGATTGTAACAGATCCTAACTATGGCTACACCTTC.

The chain links TRBV5-4 to TRBJ1-4; 9 bases match TRBD1. Germline values: CDR1 SGHNT, CDR2 YYREEE (reference sequence). V was pared by 3 bases and J by 0 bases, with 15 bases of the junction left unmatched. The CDR3 runs to 20 residues. In DNA, the CDR3 is TGTGCCAGCAGCTACGGGGACAGGGTGGAACACCGCACAACTAATGAAAAACTGTTTTTT. Protein sequence: CASSYGDRVEHRTTNEKLFF. The full variable domain, in which reference TRBV5-4 and TRBJ1-4 provide the parts outside the CDR3, is ETGVTQSPTHLIKTRGQQVTLRCSSQSGHNTVSWYQQALGQGPQFIFQYYREEENGRGNFPPRFSGLQFPNYSSELNVNALELDDSALYLCASSYGDRVEHRTTNEKLFFGSGTQLSVL.

The V and J genes are TRBV6-5 and TRBJ1-5, with D unresolved. V lost 0 bases and J 4 bases, leaving 10 bases between the germline ends. Germline V CDR1 and CDR2: MNHEY, SVGAGI. The CDR3 has 15 residues. CDR3 in DNA: TGTGCCAGCAGTTACTCGGTGCAGAAGAATCAGCCCCAGCATTTT. Protein sequence: CASSYSVQKNQPQHF.

DNA for the CDR3: TGTGCCAGCAGGGATAGCGGGGGAGACTCCTACGAGCAGTACTTC. This translates into CASRDSGGDSYEQYF. The genes are TRBV28 and TRBJ2-7, with TRBD2 identical over 9 bases. This CDR3 has 15 residues. Germline V gives CDR1 MDHEN, CDR2 SYDVKM. V shed 6 bases, J shed 0 bases, and the junction held 6 bases outside the gene matches.

This rearrangement joins TRBV9 to TRBJ2-2; D remains ambiguous. V was trimmed by 0 bases and J by 1 base, leaving 7 bases between them. The CDR3 has 15 amino acids. Germline lookup yields CDR1 SGDLS and CDR2 YYNGEE. The CDR3 loop reads CASSVDGRNTGELFF. DNA for the CDR3: TGTGCCAGCAGCGTAGACGGTAGGAACACCGGGGAGCTGTTTTTT.

CDR3 bases: TGTGCCAGCAGCGAACCCCGGGACAGGGGTTACGAGCAGTACTTC. It yields the protein CASSEPRDRGYEQYF. V is TRBV2 and J is TRBJ2-7, with 10 bases fitting TRBD1. The V and J ends lost 6 bases and 4 bases, in that order; junction bases with no gene match: 9. The CDR3 totals 15 residues. Germline lookup yields CDR1 SNHLY and CDR2 FYNNEI.

The rearrangement joins TRBV6-5 to TRBJ2-7; the D is unclear. Germline CDR1 and CDR2: MNHEY and SVGAGI. CDR3 length: 13 residues. Trimming stripped 7 bases from V and 2 bases from J, with 12 bases between. In nucleotides, the CDR3 is TGTGCCAGCACCCAGGCTGATACCTACGAGCAGTACTTC. The encoded protein is CASTQADTYEQYF.

V and J are TRBV20-1 and TRBJ1-6, with a weak D call TRBD1 (5 bases). This CDR3 is 10 amino acids long. Germline CDR1 is DFQATT and CDR2 is SNEGSKA (reference sequence). Trimming removed 6 bases at V and 10 bases at J, with 7 bases between. The DNA of the CDR3 is TGCAGTGCCGGGGGGTCACCCCTCCACTTT. Translation gives CSAGGSPLHF.